These 10 T cell receptor beta chains originate from one sample sequenced in a study of human T cells and chemical hapten exposure. The time point is: patch test 3, about 24 weeks after DPC sensitization. Treatment: therapeutic diphenylcyclopropenone sensitization with weekly scalp DPC. MiXCR was run by TCRdb on the RACE reads, yielding one entry per CDR3 protein. Among over 55,000 distinct CDR3 sequences, roughly 11% were seen once, and the ten largest hold roughly 1.4%. Sequenced here: whole blood, sampled in connection with sensitization to the hapten diphenylcyclopropenone (DPC). These receptors were collected from a woman between 50 and 59 years old with alopecia areata. Some clones in this sample may be carry-over from other donors' samples.

This chain connects TRBV7-9 to TRBJ2-5; D not certain. CDR1 and CDR2 (germline): SEHNR, FQNEAQ (reference sequence). V gave up 5 bases and J gave up 5 bases, with 12 bases separating them. This CDR3 is 13 amino acids long. CDR3 DNA: TGTGCCAGCAGCAGTAGTTCAACGGAGACCCAGTACTTC. It translates to CASSSSSTETQYF.

This clonotype was seen many times. V gene TRBV6-2 or TRBV6-3 combines with J gene TRBJ2-7, with 7 nucleotides matching TRBD2. Germline trimming cut 6 bases from V and 5 bases from J; bases unmatched to any gene: 13. CDR1 is MNHEY, CDR2 SVGEGT, per germline. This CDR3 comprises 15 residues. This CDR3 is CASSPRGTKGHEQYF. The CDR3 DNA reads as TGTGCCAGCAGCCCACGAGGGACTAAGGGCCACGAGCAGTACTTC.

This clonotype was seen ten or more times. V is TRBV3-1 and J is TRBJ2-1, with D possibly being TRBD2 (6 bases). V lost 3 bases and J 7 bases, leaving 13 bases between the germline ends. CDR3 size: 14 residues. Germline values: CDR1 LGHDT, CDR2 YNNKEL (reference sequence). CDR3 region: CASSQTRLGNEQFF. CDR3 sequence (DNA): TGTGCCAGCAGCCAGACTAGACTAGGAAATGAGCAGTTCTTC.

The V and J genes are TRBV6-1 and TRBJ1-1; D is unclear. V shed 0 bases and J shed 7 bases, with 12 bases lying between them. Germline V gene sequence: CDR1 MNHNS, CDR2 SASEGT. The CDR3 covers 14 residues. CDR3 in amino acids: CASSEADYVGEAFF. CDR3 nucleotide sequence: TGTGCCAGCAGTGAAGCGGATTACGTAGGTGAAGCTTTCTTT.

A few counts support this clonotype. The genes are TRBV29-1 and TRBJ2-7; tentative D call: TRBD2 (6 bases). The CDR3 consists of 14 residues. The germline V gene encodes CDR1 SQVTM and CDR2 ANQGSEA. V was clipped by 3 bases and J by 7 bases, with 19 bases between them. CDR3 bases: TGCAGCGTTGATAACAGTCGGGGACTTGGGGAGCAGTACTTC. Residues: CSVDNSRGLGEQYF.

Many counts were recorded for this clonotype. This chain links TRBV9 with TRBJ2-3; 10 nucleotides match TRBD2. Per the germline V gene, CDR1 is SGDLS and CDR2 is YYNGEE. The J segment lost 5 bases and the V segment lost 0 bases, leaving 9 bases of the junction unmatched. There are 17 residues in the CDR3. Here the CDR3 DNA reads TGTGCCAGCAGCGTAGATCCCAGCGGGGGGGCCAGAGATACGCAGTATTTT. As protein: CASSVDPSGGARDTQYF.

This clonotype has ten or more counts. The chain uses TRBV7-9 and TRBJ2-1; D is undetermined. CDR1 SEHNR and CDR2 FQNEAQ come from the germline V gene (reference sequence). Trimming shortened V by 5 bases and J by 5 bases, and 7 bases separated the two germline ends. This CDR3 region has 12 residues. The CDR3 is CASSPSNNEQFF. In DNA form, the CDR3 reads TGTGCCAGCAGCCCTAGTAACAATGAGCAGTTCTTC.

This clonotype occurred many times. The V and J genes are TRBV11-3 and TRBJ2-1; D ambiguous. Germline V gene lookup returns CDR1 SGHNT and CDR2 YENEEA. Deletions cut 1 base from V and 10 bases from J, with 11 bases between. This CDR3 region has 13 residues. CDR3 bases: TGTGCCAGCAGCTTAGGCCCTCAGGAGGAGCAGTTCTTC. This encodes CASSLGPQEEQFF.

The J gene is TRBJ2-2, the V gene TRBV29-1; a possible D gene is TRBD2 (5 bases). The V end lost 7 bases, the J end lost 4 bases, and 13 bases lay between the germline ends. Germline V CDR1 and CDR2: SQVTM, ANQGSEA. CDR3 length: 13 amino acids. CDR3 in DNA: TGCAGCGCCCGGGAACCCATCACCGGGGAGCTGTTTTTT. Encoded protein: CSAREPITGELFF.

The table lists this clonotype with a few counts. V is TRBV19 and J is TRBJ1-5, with TRBD1 identical over 8 bases. This CDR3 has 16 residues. Germline CDR1 reads LNHDA; CDR2 reads SQIVND (reference sequence). Germline trimming cut 6 bases from V and 4 bases from J; bases unmatched to any gene: 11. The CDR3 sequence is CASRGIGQGPNQPQHF. CDR3 bases: TGTGCCAGTAGGGGGATCGGACAGGGACCAAATCAGCCCCAGCATTTT.